Below, 10 T cell receptor beta chains from the same sample are listed, as sequenced in a study of cytomegalovirus exposure and HLA in healthy donors. 60 Vbeta and 13 Jbeta primers were used in PCR. Repertoires were generated with immunoSEQ multiplex PCR, while TCRdb's copy carries only in-frame clones and drops some. The sample comprises fewer than 150,000 clones, 78% of which are singletons, and less than 3.5% rests with the top ten. Sequenced input: PBMCs. Source of these receptors: a male donor in good health and CMV-seronegative.

The chain employs TRBV10-3 and TRBJ2-7, with a tentative D call TRBD1 (6 bases). CDR1 is ENHRY and CDR2 is SYGVKD in the germline V gene. Trimming took off 6 bases at V and 0 bases at J, with 9 bases between the two ends. The CDR3 length is 13 residues. Here the CDR3 reads CAIRWDNSYEQYF. CDR3 sequence (DNA): TGTGCCATCAGATGGGACAACTCCTACGAGCAGTACTTC.

Written as DNA, the CDR3 is TGTGCCAGCAGCTTAAACGTATTGAGCACTGAAGCTTTCTTT. This translates into CASSLNVLSTEAFF. This rearrangement joins TRBV6-1 to TRBJ1-1; no clear D. The V and J ends lost 6 bases and 4 bases respectively, with 15 bases between them. There are 14 residues in the CDR3. The germline V gene encodes CDR1 MNHNS and CDR2 SASEGT.

The chain carries TRBV7-9 and TRBJ2-5, with D possibly TRBD2 on 5 matching bases. CDR1 is SEHNR, CDR2 FQNEAQ, per germline (reference sequence). The CDR3 loop spans 14 amino acids. Trimming shortened V by 5 bases and J by 2 bases, and 12 bases separated the two germline ends. The CDR3 spells CASSPVAPQETQYF. The CDR3 nucleotides are TGTGCCAGCAGCCCCGTAGCGCCACAAGAGACCCAGTACTTC.

This clone occurred a few times. The chain joins TRBV11-2 to TRBJ1-3; D remains unclear. The ends were cut back, 3 bases at V and 0 bases at J, with 15 bases in the middle. This CDR3 spans 17 amino acids. Germline V CDR1 and CDR2: SGHAT, FQNNGV. CDR3 residues: CASSLGGGGHSGNTIYF. CDR3 in DNA: TGTGCCAGCAGCTTGGGTGGAGGAGGCCACTCTGGAAACACCATATATTTT. The variable domain in full, completed from reference TRBV11-2 and TRBJ1-3, reads EAGVAQSPRYKIIEKRQSVAFWCNPISGHATLYWYQQILGQGPKLLIQFQNNGVVDDSQLPKDRFSAERLKGVDSTLKIQPAKLEDSAVYLCASSLGGGGHSGNTIYFGEGSWLTVV.

The V and J genes are TRBV7-8 and TRBJ1-1; the match to TRBD1 covers 7 bases. The CDR3 is 15 residues long. Losses at the gene ends were 2 bases for V and 4 bases for J; bases not matched to a gene: 7. CDR1 SGHVS and CDR2 FQNEAQ come from the germline V gene. Written as DNA, the CDR3 is TGTGCCAGCAGCTTAACCAGGGGGTTGGGCACTGAAGCTTTCTTT. It translates to CASSLTRGLGTEAFF.

The chain employs TRBV15 and TRBJ2-7; no definite D call. Trimming stripped 3 bases from V and 2 bases from J, with 14 bases between. CDR3 length: 15 residues. Germline V gene lookup returns CDR1 LNHNV and CDR2 YYDKDF (reference sequence). This CDR3 is CATSSVAEFPYEQYF. Written as DNA, the CDR3 is TGTGCCACCAGCAGTGTGGCGGAATTCCCCTACGAGCAGTACTTC.

This clone was observed a handful of times. This CDR3 reads CASSVATYQETQYF. DNA for the CDR3: TGTGCCAGCAGCGTAGCGACATACCAAGAGACCCAGTACTTC. The V and J genes are TRBV9 and TRBJ2-5; D gene uncertain. Trimming pared 0 bases from V and 0 bases from J, leaving 6 bases between. CDR3 size: 14 residues. Germline loops: CDR1 SGDLS, CDR2 YYNGEE.

The sample holds one count of this clone. The chain recombines TRBV5-1 with TRBJ2-2, with 7 bases fitting TRBD2. This CDR3 region has 16 residues. The V segment lost 0 bases and the J segment 1 base; nucleotides outside the gene matches: 3. Germline-derived CDR1 and CDR2 are SGHRS and YFSETQ. CDR3 in DNA: TGCGCCAGCAGCTTGGATGGCGGGAGGAACACCGGGGAGCTGTTTTTT. Translating it yields CASSLDGGRNTGELFF.

The rearrangement links TRBV15 to TRBJ2-7; maybe TRBD2 (6 bases). From germline, CDR1 is LNHNV and CDR2 YYDKDF (reference sequence). V was clipped by 1 base and J by 5 bases, with 15 bases between them. This CDR3 is built from 15 residues. CDR3 DNA sequence: TGTGCCACCAGCAGAGGTGGGCTAGCGACCCACGAGCAGTACTTC. This translates into CATSRGGLATHEQYF.

This rearrangement joins TRBV4-2 to TRBJ2-5; 13 nucleotides line up with TRBD2. Per the germline V gene, CDR1 is LGHNA and CDR2 is YNFKEQ. Trimming cost V 0 bases and J 5 bases; bases outside gene matches: 9. This CDR3 has 18 residues. The CDR3 nucleotides read TGTGCCAGCAGCCAAGAGGTGGGACTAGCGGGGCCCTGGGAGACCCAGTACTTC. This codes for CASSQEVGLAGPWETQYF.